This TCR beta chain was profiled in a study of cytomegalovirus exposure and HLA in healthy donors. Study-wide context: Unique TCRs numbering roughly 80 million, obtained from HLA-typed donors, made up an early data release.

Researchers ran the PCR with 60 Vbeta and 13 Jbeta primers. Method: immunoSEQ multiplex PCR; TCRdb's copy keeps in-frame clones and lacks some. The table records about 130,000 clones, 75% of them present only once. Trimming took 1 base from V and 0 from J; bases not matched to a gene: 7. Germline V CDR1 and CDR2: SGHDT, YYEEEE. This CDR3 spans 17 amino acids. Whole-study results and caveats: Earlier findings revealed that most TCR beta V segments proved productive either about 87% or about 30% of the time. The study carried out a later analysis of TCR beta sequences. It associated under 20,000 of them with specific HLA alleles at a false discovery rate of 0.05.

Comments on this clone: Its antigen is unidentified.

The clonotype originates from a man aged 30-40 years in good health and CMV-seronegative. This chain links TRBV5-6 with TRBJ2-5; 9 bases line up with TRBD2. The source material was PBMCs. The chain's CDR3 is CASSLPSGVSYQETQYF. In nucleotides, the CDR3 is TGTGCCAGCAGCTTGCCTAGCGGGGTTTCGTACCAAGAGACCCAGTACTTC.